These T cell receptor beta chains were read from a single sample in a study of T cell responses to AZD1222 COVID-19 vaccine. Measured with immunoSEQ multiplex PCR; TCRdb has only the in-frame clones, and not every one. Here the sample spans 90,000 to 150,000 clones, around 90% being singletons. The sample here was peripheral blood, taken 28 days after the second AZD1222 dose. These receptors were taken from an adult who received the AZD1222 COVID-19 vaccine. Each CDR3 is given with its conserved first and last residue. The D gene is left open where the match is weak. Size values are once, few and many counts, or a class for expanded clones, and some rows have none.

>NA|NA|TRBJ2-7|TRBV5-1
TGCGCCAGCAGCAGGGGACCAAGCTACGAGCAGTACTTC
CASSRGPSYEQYF
>NA|NA|TRBJ1-2|TRBV19
TGTGCCAGTAGTCCTACAGGGAATGGCTACACCTTC
CASSPTGNGYTF
>NA|NA|TRBJ1-1|TRBV6-2/TRBV6-3
TGTGCCAGCAGTTACTCGAGGGTAGGGGTCACTGAAGCTTTCTTT
CASSYSRVGVTEAFF
>TRBD1|once|TRBJ1-4|TRBV4-3
TGCGCCAGCAGCCCCACAGGGGGCTGGGAAAAACTGTTTTTT
CASSPTGGWEKLFF
>NA|NA|TRBJ1-3|TRBV4-2
TGTGCCAGCAGCCAAGCGGGGGGAAACACCATATATTTT
CASSQAGGNTIYF
>NA|NA|TRBJ2-6|TRBV12-3/TRBV12-4
TGTGCCAGCAGCCTTTCCGGGGCCAACGTCCTGACTTTC
CASSLSGANVLTF
>TRBD1|NA|TRBJ1-6|TRBV4-1
TGCGCCAGCAGCCTAGAGGGCCGAGGACAGGGGGATTCACCCCTCCACTTT
CASSLEGRGQGDSPLHF
>NA|NA|TRBJ1-2|TRBV5-6
TGTGCCAGCAGCTTAGGGGCCCTTGCTACTGGATATGGCTACACCTTC
CASSLGALATGYGYTF
>NA|NA|TRBJ1-6|TRBV7-2
TGTGCCAGCAGCACTGGGATGAATTCACCCCTCCACTTT
CASSTGMNSPLHF
>NA|NA|TRBJ2-4|TRBV7-8
TGTGCCAGCAGCTTAGCAAGCCGCTTACTAGCCAAAAACATTCAGTACTTC
CASSLASRLLAKNIQYF